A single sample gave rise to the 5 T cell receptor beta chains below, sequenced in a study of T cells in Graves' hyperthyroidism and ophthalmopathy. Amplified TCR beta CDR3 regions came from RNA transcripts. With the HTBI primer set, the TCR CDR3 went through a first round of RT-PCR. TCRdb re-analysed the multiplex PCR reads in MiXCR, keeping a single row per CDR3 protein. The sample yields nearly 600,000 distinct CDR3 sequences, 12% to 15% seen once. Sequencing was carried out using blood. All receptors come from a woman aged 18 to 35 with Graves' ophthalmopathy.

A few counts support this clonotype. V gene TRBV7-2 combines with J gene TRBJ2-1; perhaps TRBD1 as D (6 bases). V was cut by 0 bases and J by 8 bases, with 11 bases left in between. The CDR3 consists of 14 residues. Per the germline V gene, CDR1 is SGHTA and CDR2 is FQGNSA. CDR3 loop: CASSLARTADEQFF. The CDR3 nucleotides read TGTGCCAGCAGCTTAGCCCGGACAGCCGATGAGCAGTTCTTC.

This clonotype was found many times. CDR3 protein: CASSEGLYLYGYTF. In nucleotides, the CDR3 is TGTGCCAGCAGTGAAGGGTTATATCTCTATGGCTACACCTTC. This chain joins TRBV6-1 and TRBJ1-2; D ambiguous. Per germline, CDR1 MNHNS and CDR2 SASEGT. The CDR3 spans 14 residues. Trimming left V 1 base short and J 4 bases short, with 10 bases between.

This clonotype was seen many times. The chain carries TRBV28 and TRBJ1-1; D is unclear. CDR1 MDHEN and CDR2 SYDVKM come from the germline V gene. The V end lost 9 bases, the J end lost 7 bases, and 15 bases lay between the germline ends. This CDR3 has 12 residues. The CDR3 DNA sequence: TGTGCCAGTTTTAGAGATACCCTTGAAGCTTTCTTT. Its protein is CASFRDTLEAFF.

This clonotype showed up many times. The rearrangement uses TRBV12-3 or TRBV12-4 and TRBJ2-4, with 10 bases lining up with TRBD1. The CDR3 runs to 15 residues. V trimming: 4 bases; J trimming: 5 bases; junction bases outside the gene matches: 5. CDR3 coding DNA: TGTGCCAGCAGTTCGGAGGGGACAGGGGAAAACATTCAGTACTTC. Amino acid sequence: CASSSEGTGENIQYF.

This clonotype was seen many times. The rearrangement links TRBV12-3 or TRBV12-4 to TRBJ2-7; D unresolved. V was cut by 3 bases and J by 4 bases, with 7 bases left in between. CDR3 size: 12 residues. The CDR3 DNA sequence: TGTGCCAGCAGTTTTATAGTATACGAGCAGTACTTC. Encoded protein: CASSFIVYEQYF.